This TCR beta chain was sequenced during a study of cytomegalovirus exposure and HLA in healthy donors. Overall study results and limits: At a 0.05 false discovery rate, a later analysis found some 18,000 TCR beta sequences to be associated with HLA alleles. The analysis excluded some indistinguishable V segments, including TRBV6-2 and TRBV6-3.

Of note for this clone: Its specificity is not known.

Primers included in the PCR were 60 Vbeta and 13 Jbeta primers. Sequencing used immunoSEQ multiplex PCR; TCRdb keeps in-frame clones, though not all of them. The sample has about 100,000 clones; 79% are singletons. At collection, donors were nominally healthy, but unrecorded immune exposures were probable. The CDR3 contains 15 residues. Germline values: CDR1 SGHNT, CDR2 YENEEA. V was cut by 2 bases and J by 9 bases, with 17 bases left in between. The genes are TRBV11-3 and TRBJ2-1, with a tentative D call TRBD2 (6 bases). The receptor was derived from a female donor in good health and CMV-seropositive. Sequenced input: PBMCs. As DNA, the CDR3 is TGTGCCAGCAGCTTAATTGGCGGGATTGAGGGTGAGCAGTTCTTC. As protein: CASSLIGGIEGEQFF.